This entry describes one T cell receptor (beta chain). The antigen is undetermined. These data come from a study of tumor-infiltrating lymphocytes in localized non-small cell lung cancer. As for the study in general: Tumor tissue and non-adjacent uninvolved lung came from each patient.

Germline CDR1 SGHDT, CDR2 YYEEEE. V lost 6 bases, J lost 3 bases, and 19 bases lay in between. This CDR3 is built from 15 residues. Some clones are missing from TCRdb's copy, which holds only in-frame ones; the method was immunoSEQ multiplex PCR. The sample shows about 24,000 clones, approximately 59% of them seen only once. Study-wide points: No T-cell fraction difference was seen between IM1 and IM2 tumors.

Sequencing input: lung tumor tissue. V is TRBV5-6 and J is TRBJ2-7; D could derive from TRBD1 or TRBD2 (7 bases each). This sequence originates from a human donor with non-small cell lung cancer. Here the CDR3 DNA reads TGTGCCAGCACCCTGGGCAGGGGGGGTAACTACGAGCAGTACTTC. Translation gives CASTLGRGGNYEQYF.